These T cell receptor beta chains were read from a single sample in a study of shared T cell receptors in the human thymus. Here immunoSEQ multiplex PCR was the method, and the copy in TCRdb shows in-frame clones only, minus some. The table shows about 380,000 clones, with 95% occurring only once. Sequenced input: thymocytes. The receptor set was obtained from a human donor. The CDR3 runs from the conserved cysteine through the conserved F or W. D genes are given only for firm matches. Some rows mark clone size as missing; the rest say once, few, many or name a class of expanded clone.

CAIRGDRLGTDTQYF	TGTGCCATCAGGGGAGACAGGTTGGGCACAGATACGCAGTATTTT	TRBJ2-3	once	TRBV10-3	NA
CASITGGDNYGYTF	TGTGCCTCTATTACAGGGGGCGATAACTATGGCTACACCTTC	TRBJ1-2	NA	TRBV6-5	TRBD1
CASSIRRYTDTQYF	TGTGCCAGTAGTATTAGGAGGTACACAGATACGCAGTATTTT	TRBJ2-3	NA	TRBV19	NA
CASSSVYGQYF	TGTGCCAGCAGTTCGGTCTACGGGCAGTACTTC	TRBJ2-5	NA	TRBV25-1	NA
CAWLEQGGDGYTF	TGTGCCTGGCTTGAACAGGGAGGGGACGGCTACACCTTC	TRBJ1-2	NA	TRBV30	NA
CATDRGLGANVLTF	TGTGCCACCGACAGGGGACTTGGGGCCAACGTCCTGACTTTC	TRBJ2-6	few	TRBV10-3	TRBD1
CASGPNEQFF	TGTGCCAGCGGACCCAATGAGCAGTTCTTC	TRBJ2-1	NA	TRBV7-2	NA
CASSGGFLEQFF	TGTGCCAGCAGCGGCGGATTCTTAGAGCAGTTCTTC	TRBJ2-1	NA	TRBV5-6	NA
CASSQTGTEPAYGYTF	TGTGCCAGCAGCCAAACCGGGACAGAGCCTGCTTATGGCTACACCTTC	TRBJ1-2	NA	TRBV5-6	TRBD1
CASSLKGSTYEQYF	TGCGCCAGCAGCTTGAAGGGGTCCACCTACGAGCAGTACTTC	TRBJ2-7	NA	TRBV5-1	NA
CASSHAPGDSNTEAFF	TGCGCCAGCAGCCATGCTCCAGGGGACTCAAACACTGAAGCTTTCTTT	TRBJ1-1	NA	TRBV4-1	NA
CASSPREGAARAFF	TGCGCCAGCAGCCCGCGGGAGGGTGCCGCACGAGCTTTCTTT	TRBJ1-1	NA	TRBV5-1	NA
CASSFGDGRSNQPQHF	TGTGCCAGCAGTTTCGGGGACGGGAGGAGCAATCAGCCCCAGCATTTT	TRBJ1-5	NA	TRBV28	NA
CASKVMGGNTEAFF	TGTGCCAGCAAAGTCATGGGGGGGAACACTGAAGCTTTCTTT	TRBJ1-1	NA	TRBV6-1	NA
CASSLGGGWEAKNIQYF	TGCGCCAGCAGCTTGGGGGGGGGATGGGAGGCCAAAAACATTCAGTACTTC	TRBJ2-4	NA	TRBV5-1	TRBD2
CAWILTGTTENEQYF	TGTGCCTGGATTCTCACAGGAACGACCGAGAACGAGCAGTACTTC	TRBJ2-7	NA	TRBV30	NA
CARCGQSDRYEQYF	TGTGCCAGGTGCGGACAGTCAGACCGCTACGAGCAGTACTTC	TRBJ2-7	NA	TRBV19	NA
CASRALVGPPPTATNEKLFF	TGTGCCAGCAGGGCCCTAGTGGGGCCCCCACCCACCGCAACTAATGAAAAACTGTTTTTT	TRBJ1-4	NA	TRBV27	NA
CASSAGGALEGTRRSYEQYF	TGTGCCAGCAGCGCCGGGGGGGCTCTAGAAGGGACTAGGCGTTCGTACGAGCAGTACTTC	TRBJ2-7	NA	TRBV7-8	TRBD2
CASSQDRVGSEQYF	TGCGCCAGCAGCCAAGATCGGGTAGGTTCCGAGCAGTACTTC	TRBJ2-7	NA	TRBV4-3	NA
CASSVYNEQFF	TGTGCCAGCAGCGTATACAATGAGCAGTTCTTC	TRBJ2-1	once	TRBV9	NA
CASSDSLSNQPQHF	TGTGCCAGCAGTGACAGCCTTAGCAATCAGCCCCAGCATTTT	TRBJ1-5	NA	TRBV6-1	NA
CASSLEADHSYNEQFF	TGTGCCAGCAGCTTAGAAGCGGACCACTCCTACAATGAGCAGTTCTTC	TRBJ2-1	NA	TRBV7-2	NA
CAITTDLDTGELFF	TGTGCCATCACAACCGACCTAGACACCGGGGAGCTGTTTTTT	TRBJ2-2	NA	TRBV10-3	NA
CASSSSPQGVANYGYTF	TGTGCCAGCAGTTCTTCTCCCCAGGGGGTCGCTAACTATGGCTACACCTTC	TRBJ1-2	NA	TRBV27	TRBD1
CASSPPGIYPEAFF	TGTGCCAGCTCACCACCTGGAATCTACCCTGAAGCTTTCTTT	TRBJ1-1	NA	TRBV18	NA
CASSIRSGVTDTQYF	TGTGCCAGCAGTATCCGTTCAGGTGTCACAGATACGCAGTATTTT	TRBJ2-3	NA	TRBV28	NA
CASSLRASGRPTGELFF	TGTGCCAGCAGTTTACGGGCCAGCGGGAGGCCGACCGGGGAGCTGTTTTTT	TRBJ2-2	NA	TRBV28	TRBD2
CASSGPGGNEQFF	TGTGCCAGCAGTGGACCCGGAGGGAATGAGCAGTTCTTC	TRBJ2-1	NA	TRBV6-1	NA
CASSLALGQGEEQYF	TGTGCCAGCAGCTTGGCTCTGGGACAGGGTGAAGAGCAGTACTTC	TRBJ2-7	NA	TRBV5-6	TRBD1
CATSAGRGAKNIQYF	TGTGCCACCTCAGCGGGCCGGGGGGCCAAAAACATTCAGTACTTC	TRBJ2-4	NA	TRBV6-1	NA
CASSLSMNTEAFF	TGTGCCAGCAGCTTAAGCATGAACACTGAAGCTTTCTTT	TRBJ1-1	NA	TRBV7-3	NA
CASSPPLPRYEQYF	TGTGCCAGCAGCCCCCCACTCCCGCGCTACGAGCAGTACTTC	TRBJ2-7	NA	TRBV4-2	NA
CASKGGVLGNEQYF	TGTGCCAGCAAAGGAGGAGTTTTGGGAAACGAGCAGTACTTC	TRBJ2-7	NA	TRBV28	NA